Below are 23 T cell receptor beta chains sequenced from a single sample in a study of T cell clones after liver transplantation. Produced via immunoSEQ multiplex PCR; TCRdb's table is partial and in-frame only. Of 85,000 to 130,000 clones listed, about 81% were seen once; the top ten hold approximately 0.99%. The starting material was CD4+ T cells from blood, obtained before liver transplant. The receptors were gathered from a human donor who received a liver transplant.

The V gene is TRBV5-1, the J gene TRBJ1-3; 7 bases are a match to TRBD1. Trimming cost V 4 bases and J 0 bases; bases outside gene matches: 4. Germline values: CDR1 SGHRS, CDR2 YFSETQ. This CDR3 is 15 amino acids long. In DNA form, the CDR3 reads TGCGCCAGCAGCCGGGGGGACAGCTCTGGAAACACCATATATTTT. Its protein product is CASSRGDSSGNTIYF.

In its sample, this clone was seen many times. This CDR3 reads CASSQQRPGQGLWNSPLHF. CDR3 DNA: TGTGCCAGCAGCCAACAAAGACCGGGACAGGGGCTTTGGAATTCACCCCTCCACTTT. The chain recombines TRBV7-2 with TRBJ1-6; 10 bases agree with TRBD1. The V gene end was trimmed by 5 bases and the J gene end by 7 bases; junction bases not matched to a gene: 17. CDR3 size: 19 residues. Germline CDR1 SGHTA, CDR2 FQGNSA.

This chain uses TRBV28 with TRBJ2-1, with D unresolved. The V gene lost 6 bases and the J gene lost 3 bases, with 3 bases spanning the gap. This CDR3 is built from 11 residues. In germline, CDR1 is MDHEN, CDR2 SYDVKM. This chain's CDR3 is CASSGYNEQFF. The CDR3 DNA sequence: TGTGCCAGCAGCGGCTACAATGAGCAGTTCTTC.

This rearrangement joins TRBV30 to TRBJ2-2; the match to TRBD2 covers 8 bases. Germline CDR1 GTSNPN, CDR2 SVGIG (reference sequence). This CDR3 has 16 residues. The trim removed 3 bases at V and 0 bases at J, leaving 6 bases unmatched. The CDR3 sequence is CAWSPLAVANTGELFF. The CDR3 DNA reads TGTGCCTGGAGCCCACTAGCGGTCGCGAACACCGGGGAGCTGTTTTTT. The full variable domain, completed using reference TRBV30 and TRBJ2-2, is SQTIHQWPATLVQPVGSPLSLECTVEGTSNPNLYWYRQAAGRGLQLLFYSVGIGQISSEVPQNLSASRPQDRQFILSSKKLLLSDSGFYLCAWSPLAVANTGELFFGEGSRLTVL.

This clone was counted a single time. The chain has TRBV6-6 and TRBJ2-7; D is unclear. This CDR3 contains 13 residues. V was trimmed by 1 base and J by 1 base, leaving 5 bases between them. The germline V gene encodes CDR1 MNHNY and CDR2 SVGAGI (reference sequence). The CDR3 region is CASSYLGSYEQYF. CDR3 nucleotides: TGTGCCAGCAGTTACTTAGGATCCTACGAGCAGTACTTC.

V usage is TRBV28 and J usage is TRBJ2-6; D is possibly TRBD1 (6 bases). Germline V gene lookup returns CDR1 MDHEN and CDR2 SYDVKM. The V end was cut by 4 bases, the J end by 4 bases, with 11 bases between. The CDR3 totals 15 residues. For the CDR3, the DNA is TGTGCCAGCAGTTCCACAGGGCCCGGGGCCAACGTCCTGACTTTC. Its translation: CASSSTGPGANVLTF.

V usage is TRBV5-1 and J usage is TRBJ2-7; D unclear. This CDR3 is built from 12 residues. The germline gives CDR1 SGHRS, CDR2 YFSETQ. V was pared by 4 bases and J by 5 bases, with 10 bases between. The CDR3: CASSIAADEQYF. Here the CDR3 DNA reads TGCGCCAGCAGCATAGCTGCGGACGAGCAGTACTTC.

The chain uses TRBV5-1 and TRBJ2-7, with 8 positions matching TRBD2. The germline V gene encodes CDR1 SGHRS and CDR2 YFSETQ. The CDR3 contains 17 residues. J gave up 7 bases and V 1 base, and 16 bases lay outside the gene matches. CDR3 DNA sequence: TGCGCCAGCAGCTTGAACCGGGGGGGACACACCCTACGTGAGCAGTACTTC. Amino acids: CASSLNRGGHTLREQYF.

This rearrangement joins TRBV2 to TRBJ2-1, with a possible D match to TRBD1 (5 bases). Trimming cost V 9 bases and J 7 bases, with 19 bases left between them. The CDR3 contains 14 residues. Germline V gene lookup returns CDR1 SNHLY and CDR2 FYNNEI. For the CDR3, the DNA is TGTGCCAGTCGAGACCGCAGGGCCCAAAATGAGCAGTTCTTC. It codes for CASRDRRAQNEQFF. The variable domain in full, completed from reference TRBV2 and TRBJ2-1, reads EPEVTQTPSHQVTQMGQEVILRCVPISNHLYFYWYRQILGQKVEFLVSFYNNEISEKSEIFDDQFSVERPDGSNFTLKIRSTKLEDSAMYFCASRDRRAQNEQFFGPGTRLTVL.

The chain uses TRBV28 and TRBJ2-3, with 9 bases matching TRBD2. CDR3 size: 15 residues. Germline V gives CDR1 MDHEN, CDR2 SYDVKM. The V and J ends lost 5 bases and 4 bases, in that order; junction bases with no gene match: 7. The CDR3 spells CASSALAGKADTQYF. For the CDR3, the DNA is TGTGCCAGCAGTGCCCTAGCGGGAAAGGCAGATACGCAGTATTTT.

The V and J genes are TRBV27 and TRBJ1-5; D possibly corresponds to TRBD1 (6 bases). The V gene's germline CDR1 is MNHEY and CDR2 SMNVEV (reference sequence). The CDR3 has 12 amino acids. The V end was cut by 6 bases, the J end by 5 bases, with 8 bases between. The CDR3 protein is CASRTGYQPQHF. CDR3 nucleotides: TGTGCCAGCAGAACAGGGTATCAGCCCCAGCATTTT.

This chain connects TRBV11-2 to TRBJ2-2, with D unclear. CDR3 size: 13 residues. V gave up 6 bases and J gave up 0 bases, with 5 bases separating them. Germline V gene lookup returns CDR1 SGHAT and CDR2 FQNNGV. The CDR3 nucleotides are TGTGCCAGCAGGTTTACGAACACCGGGGAGCTGTTTTTT. Its protein is CASRFTNTGELFF.

This clone was found a few times. The chain has TRBV9 and TRBJ2-5, with 7 bases that match TRBD2. V shed 5 bases, J shed 5 bases, and the junction held 9 bases outside the gene matches. Germline-derived CDR1 and CDR2 are SGDLS and YYNGEE. The CDR3 runs 14 residues. The CDR3 coding sequence is TGTGCCAGCAGTGGGGCGGGAGTTGCTGAGACCCAGTACTTC. This encodes CASSGAGVAETQYF.

V is TRBV5-5 and J is TRBJ1-1, with 7 bases identical to TRBD1. V was clipped by 4 bases and J by 0 bases; unmatched bases: 9. CDR3 length: 16 residues. The germline CDR1 and CDR2 sequences are SGHKS and YYEKEE (reference sequence). This chain's CDR3 is CASSLLGDSLNTEAFF. Written as DNA, the CDR3 is TGTGCCAGCAGCCTTCTAGGGGACAGCCTGAACACTGAAGCTTTCTTT.

This chain links TRBV10-2 with TRBJ1-1; D might be TRBD1 (5 bases). Germline CDR1 is WSHSY and CDR2 is SAAADI. The CDR3 consists of 13 residues. V dropped 8 bases and J dropped 7 bases, with 17 bases sitting between them. CDR3: CASRILEQGEAFF. In DNA, the CDR3 is TGCGCCAGCCGTATTCTAGAGCAGGGTGAAGCTTTCTTT.

This chain joins TRBV30 and TRBJ2-3, with 9 positions matching TRBD2. The CDR3 is 15 residues long. With 4 bases clipped from V and 3 bases from J, the junction kept 8 bases outside the gene matches. CDR1 is GTSNPN, CDR2 SVGIG, per germline (reference sequence). CDR3: CAWMFAGGRTDTQYF. The CDR3 DNA sequence: TGTGCCTGGATGTTTGCGGGGGGGCGGACAGATACGCAGTATTTT.

The chain combines TRBV19 with TRBJ1-5; the D gene is possibly TRBD1 (6 bases). Germline CDR1 is LNHDA and CDR2 is SQIVND (reference sequence). The CDR3 covers 13 residues. The germline V and J ends were trimmed by 10 bases and 0 bases, with 10 bases remaining between them. CDR3 in DNA: TGTGCCACGACAGGTTATAGCAATCAGCCCCAGCATTTT. This codes for CATTGYSNQPQHF.

The rearrangement joins TRBV7-6 to TRBJ1-1; no clear D gene. The CDR3 has 14 residues. V gave up 3 bases and J gave up 2 bases, with 10 bases separating them. CDR1 is SGHVS, CDR2 FNYEAQ, per germline. The CDR3 DNA follows: TGTGCCAGCAGCTTTACCGAAGGCAACACTGAAGCTTTCTTT. Residues: CASSFTEGNTEAFF.

V gene TRBV6-5 combines with J gene TRBJ1-3; 7 bases are shared with TRBD1. The CDR3 spans 14 residues. Losses at the gene ends were 2 bases for V and 3 bases for J; bases not matched to a gene: 1. Germline lookup yields CDR1 MNHEY and CDR2 SVGAGI. The CDR3 spells CASSYGTDGNTIYF. The CDR3 DNA reads TGTGCCAGCAGTTACGGGACAGATGGAAACACCATATATTTT.

The gene calls are TRBV19 and TRBJ1-3, with 9 bases lining up with TRBD1. Germline lookup yields CDR1 LNHDA and CDR2 SQIVND (reference sequence). Trimming removed 4 bases from V and 8 bases from J; junction bases left unmatched: 6. This CDR3 region has 14 residues. The CDR3 DNA reads as TGTGCCAGTAGTAAGGGACAGGGTAGAGACACCATATATTTT. This encodes CASSKGQGRDTIYF.

This chain uses TRBV28 with TRBJ1-5; maybe TRBD1 (5 bases). Trimming cost V 4 bases and J 9 bases, with 22 bases left between them. This CDR3 spans 16 amino acids. Per the germline V gene, CDR1 is MDHEN and CDR2 is SYDVKM. The CDR3 DNA reads TGTGCCAGCAGTTCAGGCGGGGCTGGTGGGGGGAGGCCCCAGCATTTT. It is translated as CASSSGGAGGGRPQHF.

V and J are TRBV6-5 and TRBJ2-3; TRBD2 matches 10 bases. V trimming: 4 bases; J trimming: 5 bases; junction bases outside the gene matches: 9. Germline values: CDR1 MNHEY, CDR2 SVGAGI. The CDR3 covers 16 residues. The chain's CDR3 is CASSWRSGGAGDTQYF. The CDR3 nucleotides are TGTGCCAGCAGTTGGAGAAGCGGGGGGGCAGGAGATACGCAGTATTTT.

The chain employs TRBV30 and TRBJ1-1; D is ambiguous. Between the trimmed V and J ends, which lost 4 bases and 0 bases, there was a span of 9 bases. The CDR3 totals 13 residues. Germline V lookup: CDR1 GTSNPN, CDR2 SVGIG (reference sequence). The CDR3 is CAWTSPLNTEAFF. The CDR3 coding sequence is TGTGCCTGGACCTCCCCCCTGAACACTGAAGCTTTCTTT.